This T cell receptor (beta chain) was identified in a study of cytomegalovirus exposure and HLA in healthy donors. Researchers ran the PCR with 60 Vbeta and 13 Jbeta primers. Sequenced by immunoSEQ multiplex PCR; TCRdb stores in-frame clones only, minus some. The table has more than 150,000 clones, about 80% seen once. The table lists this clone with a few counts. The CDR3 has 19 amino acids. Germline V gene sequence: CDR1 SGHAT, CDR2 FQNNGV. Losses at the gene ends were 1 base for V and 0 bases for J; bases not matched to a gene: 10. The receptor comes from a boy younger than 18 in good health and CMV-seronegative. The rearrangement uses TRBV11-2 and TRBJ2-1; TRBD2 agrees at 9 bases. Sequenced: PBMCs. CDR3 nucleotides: TGTGCCAGCAGCTTAGTTCTTAGCGGGGGCCTTAGCTCCTACAATGAGCAGTTCTTC. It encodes CASSLVLSGGLSSYNEQFF.